This entry features one T cell receptor beta chain sequence. No antigen is known for it. This sample is part of a study of regulatory T cells in long-lasting Graves disease. V was pared by 3 bases and J by 2 bases, with 1 base between. The CDR3 totals 11 residues. CDR1 and CDR2 (germline): LGHDT, YNNKEL (reference sequence). Notes on the study in general: Shared public clonotypes totalled approximately 3,000 in persistent patients, compared with around 930 in new patients.

The authors built TCR beta libraries using iRepertoire HTBI primers and Arm-PCR of CDR3 regions. In the authors' workflow: Analysis of the samples identified around 60 TRBV and 14 TRBJ segments. TCRdb re-derived calls from the multiplex PCR reads in MiXCR, one entry per CDR3 protein. The authors' filters were not applied to this entry. The sample yields about 440,000 distinct CDR3 sequences, over 15% seen once. Specified time point: newly diagnosed GD, antithyroid drugs for less than 3 months. The TCR library was made from RNA extracted from PBMCs. Graves' disease diagnoses used American Thyroid Association guidelines. These same data were also listed under a study on T cells in Graves' hyperthyroidism and ophthalmopathy.

The sample in question was peripheral blood mononuclear cells (PBMCs), obtained at new diagnosis, from a patient treated with antithyroid drugs. This clonotype was obtained from a woman in her late teens or twenties with Graves disease. This chain joins TRBV3-1 and TRBJ1-1, with D uncertain. DNA for the CDR3: TGTGCCAGCAGCCATAACACTGAAGCTTTCTTT. Amino acids: CASSHNTEAFF.